A selection of T cell receptor beta chains follows, all from one sample in a study of cytotoxic CD8 clonotypes in ibrutinib-treated CLL. Some clones are missing from TCRdb's copy, which holds only in-frame ones; the method was immunoSEQ multiplex PCR. The sample comprises roughly 200,000 clones, 55% to 85% of which are singletons, and over 10% rests with the top ten. The specimen comprised PBMCs, sampled after 24 months of ibrutinib treatment. These receptors were collected from a human donor with chronic lymphocytic leukemia. CDR3s include the opening cysteine and the closing phenylalanine or tryptophan. Each record gives: V gene, D gene, clone size, J gene, CDR3 protein, CDR3 DNA. D genes are given only for firm matches. Only part of the rows carry a size: once, few, many, or a class if the clone is expanded.

TRBV6-6,-,-,TRBJ2-7,CASSSPGLGPYEQYF,TGTGCCAGCAGTTCTCCGGGACTGGGGCCCTACGAGCAGTACTTC
TRBV2,-,once,TRBJ2-3,CASSTPGSSTDTQYF,TGTGCCAGCAGTACTCCGGGTTCAAGCACAGATACGCAGTATTTT
TRBV4-3,-,few,TRBJ2-7,CASSQGPYSYEQYF,TGCGCCAGCAGCCAAGGACCTTACTCCTACGAGCAGTACTTC
TRBV5-1,-,-,TRBJ2-1,CASELGTIGDSLYNEQFF,TGCGCCAGCGAATTAGGTACTATTGGGGACTCTCTCTACAATGAGCAGTTCTTC
TRBV7-8,-,few,TRBJ1-2,CASSSGVLYGYTF,TGTGCCAGCAGCTCAGGAGTCCTCTATGGCTACACCTTC
TRBV23-1,-,-,TRBJ2-3,CASSQRIWGTDTQYF,TGCGCCAGCAGTCAACGAATTTGGGGGACAGATACGCAGTATTTT
TRBV5-4,TRBD1,-,TRBJ2-1,CASSGETTGGIYNEQFF,TGTGCCAGCAGCGGTGAGACAACAGGGGGCATCTACAATGAGCAGTTCTTC
TRBV9,-,-,TRBJ1-4,CASSVAQGREKLFF,TGTGCCAGCAGCGTAGCCCAGGGAAGGGAAAAACTGTTTTTT
TRBV7-3,-,-,TRBJ2-7,CASSDVDRNSYEQYF,TGTGCCAGCAGCGACGTTGACAGGAACTCCTACGAGCAGTACTTC
TRBV5-4,-,few,TRBJ1-5,CATKRAGRGAQHF,TGTGCCACCAAGAGGGCAGGCCGCGGGGCCCAGCATTTT
TRBV15,-,-,TRBJ1-5,CATSKRRSEGYQPQHF,TGTGCCACCAGCAAACGGAGATCCGAGGGATATCAGCCCCAGCATTTT
TRBV6-6,-,-,TRBJ2-7,CASSYSGNSYEQYF,TGTGCCAGCAGTTACTCGGGCAACTCCTACGAGCAGTACTTC
TRBV19,TRBD1,-,TRBJ2-3,CASHFRDSSTDTQYF,TGTGCCTCCCACTTTCGGGACAGCTCAACAGATACGCAGTATTTT
TRBV7-6,-,once,TRBJ1-1,CASSLGASANTEAFF,TGTGCCAGCTCTTTAGGGGCTTCTGCGAACACTGAAGCTTTCTTT
TRBV7-2,-,-,TRBJ2-7,CASSQTRGYEQYF,TGTGCCAGCAGCCAAACTAGGGGCTACGAGCAGTACTTC
TRBV27,TRBD1,few,TRBJ1-2,CASSWQGDYGYTF,TGTGCCAGCAGCTGGCAGGGGGACTATGGCTACACCTTC
TRBV15,-,-,TRBJ1-1,CATSRDEGHQNTEAFF,TGTGCCACCAGCAGAGATGAGGGACACCAGAACACTGAAGCTTTCTTT
TRBV12-5,TRBD1,few,TRBJ2-2,CASGLTRTGETGELFF,TGTGCTAGTGGTTTGACGCGGACAGGGGAAACCGGGGAGCTGTTTTTT
TRBV12-5,-,-,TRBJ2-2,CASAPIKPGELFF,TGTGCTAGTGCCCCCATCAAACCCGGGGAGCTGTTTTTT
TRBV6-5,TRBD1,-,TRBJ1-2,CASSPGTGVGYTF,TGTGCCAGCAGTCCCGGGACAGGGGTCGGCTACACCTTC
TRBV4-1,TRBD2,-,TRBJ2-1,CASSQDPELAGVYNEQFF,TGCGCCAGCAGCCAAGATCCCGAACTAGCGGGAGTGTACAATGAGCAGTTCTTC
TRBV6-1,-,few,TRBJ1-2,CASSEALWRGEGYTF,TGTGCCAGCAGTGAAGCGCTGTGGCGCGGTGAGGGCTACACCTTC
TRBV5-1,TRBD2,-,TRBJ2-1,CASRSGTSTFYEQFF,TGCGCCAGCAGATCCGGGACTAGCACTTTTTATGAGCAGTTCTTC
TRBV5-4,-,-,TRBJ1-2,CASSLGTVPGYTF,TGTGCCAGCAGCTTGGGGACAGTTCCTGGCTACACCTTC
TRBV19,TRBD2,-,TRBJ2-1,CASSIGLAGNNEQFF,TGTGCCAGTAGTATAGGCCTAGCGGGAAACAATGAGCAGTTCTTC
TRBV4-2,-,-,TRBJ1-2,CASSQEVESHNYGYTF,TGTGCCAGCAGCCAAGAGGTAGAGTCCCATAACTATGGCTACACCTTC
TRBV10-3,TRBD1,-,TRBJ1-1,CAISGTGTDTEAFF,TGTGCCATCAGTGGGACAGGGACGGACACTGAAGCTTTCTTT
TRBV19,-,-,TRBJ1-1,CASTSTANTEAFF,TGTGCCAGTACGTCGACAGCCAACACTGAAGCTTTCTTT
TRBV5-4,-,-,TRBJ2-1,CASSQELSSYNEQFF,TGTGCCAGCAGCCAAGAGTTGAGCTCCTACAATGAGCAGTTCTTC